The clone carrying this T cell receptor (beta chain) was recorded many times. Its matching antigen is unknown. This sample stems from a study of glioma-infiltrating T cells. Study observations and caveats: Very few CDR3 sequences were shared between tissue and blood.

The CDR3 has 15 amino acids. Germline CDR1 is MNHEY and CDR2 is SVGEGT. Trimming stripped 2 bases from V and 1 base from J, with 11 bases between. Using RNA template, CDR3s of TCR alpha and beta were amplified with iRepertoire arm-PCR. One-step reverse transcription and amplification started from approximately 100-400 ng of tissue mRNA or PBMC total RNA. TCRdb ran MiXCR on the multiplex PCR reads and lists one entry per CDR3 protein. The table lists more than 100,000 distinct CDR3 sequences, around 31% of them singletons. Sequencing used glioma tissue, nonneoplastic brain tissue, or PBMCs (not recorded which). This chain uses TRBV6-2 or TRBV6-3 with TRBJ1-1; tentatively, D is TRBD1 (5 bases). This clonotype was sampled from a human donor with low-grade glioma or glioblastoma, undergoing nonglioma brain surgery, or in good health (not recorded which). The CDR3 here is CASSYVQGSNTEAFF. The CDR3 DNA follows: TGTGCCAGCAGTTACGTGCAGGGTTCGAACACTGAAGCTTTCTTT.